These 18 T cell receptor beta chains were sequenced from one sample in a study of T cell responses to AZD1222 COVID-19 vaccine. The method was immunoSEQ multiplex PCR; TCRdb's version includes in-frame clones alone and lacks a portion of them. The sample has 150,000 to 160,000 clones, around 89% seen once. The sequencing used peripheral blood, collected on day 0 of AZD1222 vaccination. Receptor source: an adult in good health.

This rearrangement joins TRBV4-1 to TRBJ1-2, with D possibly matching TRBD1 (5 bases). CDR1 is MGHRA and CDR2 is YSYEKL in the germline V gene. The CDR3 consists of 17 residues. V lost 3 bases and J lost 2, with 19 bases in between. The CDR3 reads CASSQGPPPRENYGYTF. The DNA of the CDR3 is TGCGCCAGCAGCCAGGGGCCTCCACCACGGGAAAACTATGGCTACACCTTC.

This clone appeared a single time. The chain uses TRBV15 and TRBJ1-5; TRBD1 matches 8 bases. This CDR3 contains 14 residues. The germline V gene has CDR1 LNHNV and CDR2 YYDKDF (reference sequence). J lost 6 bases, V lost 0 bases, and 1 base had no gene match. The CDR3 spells CATSRDRGPQPQHF. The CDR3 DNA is TGTGCCACCAGCAGAGACAGGGGGCCTCAGCCCCAGCATTTT. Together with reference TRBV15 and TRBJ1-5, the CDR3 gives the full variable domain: DAMVIQNPRYQVTQFGKPVTLSCSQTLNHNVMYWYQQKSSQAPKLLFHYYDKDFNNEADTPDNFQSRRPNTSFCFLDIRSPGLGDTAMYLCATSRDRGPQPQHFGDGTRLSIL.

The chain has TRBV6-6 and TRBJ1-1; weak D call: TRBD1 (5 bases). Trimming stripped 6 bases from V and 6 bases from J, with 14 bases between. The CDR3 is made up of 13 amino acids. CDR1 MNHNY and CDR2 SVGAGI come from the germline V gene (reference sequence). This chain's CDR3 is CASRYPGLAEAFF. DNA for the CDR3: TGTGCCAGCAGATATCCAGGGCTCGCTGAAGCTTTCTTT.

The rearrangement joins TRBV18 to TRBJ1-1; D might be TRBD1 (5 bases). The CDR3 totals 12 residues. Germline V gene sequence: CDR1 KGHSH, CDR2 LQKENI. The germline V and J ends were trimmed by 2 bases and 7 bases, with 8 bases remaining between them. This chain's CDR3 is CASSPSQGEAFF. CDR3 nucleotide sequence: TGTGCCAGCTCACCAAGCCAGGGTGAAGCTTTCTTT.

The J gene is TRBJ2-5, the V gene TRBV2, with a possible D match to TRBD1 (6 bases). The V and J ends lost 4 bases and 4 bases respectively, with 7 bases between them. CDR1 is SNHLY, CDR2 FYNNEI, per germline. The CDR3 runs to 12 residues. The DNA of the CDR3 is TGTGCCAGCAGTGGAGGGGGAGAGACCCAGTACTTC. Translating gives CASSGGGETQYF.

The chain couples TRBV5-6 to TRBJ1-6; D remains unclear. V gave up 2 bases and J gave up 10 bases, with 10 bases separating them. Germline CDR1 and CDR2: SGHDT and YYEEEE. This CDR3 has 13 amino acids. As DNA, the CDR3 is TGTGCCAGCAGCTTAGGGAGGTCGTCACCCCTCCACTTT. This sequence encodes CASSLGRSSPLHF.

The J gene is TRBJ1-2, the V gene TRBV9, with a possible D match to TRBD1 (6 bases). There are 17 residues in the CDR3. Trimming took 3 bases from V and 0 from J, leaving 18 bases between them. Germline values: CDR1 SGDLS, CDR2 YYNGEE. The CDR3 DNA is TGTGCCAGCAGCGGACGACCTGGACAGAGAGCTAACTATGGCTACACCTTC. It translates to CASSGRPGQRANYGYTF.

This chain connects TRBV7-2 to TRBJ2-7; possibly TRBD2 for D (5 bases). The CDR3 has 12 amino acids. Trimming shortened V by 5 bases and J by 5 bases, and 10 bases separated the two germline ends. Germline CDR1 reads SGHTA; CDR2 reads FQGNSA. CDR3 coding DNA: TGTGCCAGCAGCCTACGGCGGGACGAGCAGTACTTC. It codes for CASSLRRDEQYF.

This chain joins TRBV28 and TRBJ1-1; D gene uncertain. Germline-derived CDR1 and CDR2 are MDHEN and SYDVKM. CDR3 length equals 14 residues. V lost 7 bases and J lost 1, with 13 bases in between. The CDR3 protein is CASTLQVGNTEAFF. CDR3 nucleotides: TGTGCCAGCACCCTTCAGGTGGGGAACACTGAAGCTTTCTTT.

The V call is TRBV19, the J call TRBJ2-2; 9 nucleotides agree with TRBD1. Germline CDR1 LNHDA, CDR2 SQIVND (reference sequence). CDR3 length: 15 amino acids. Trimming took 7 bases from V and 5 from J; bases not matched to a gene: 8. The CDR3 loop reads CASTRTGAITGELFF. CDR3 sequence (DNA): TGTGCCAGTACCCGGACAGGGGCGATAACCGGGGAGCTGTTTTTT.

The CDR3 region has the DNA TGTGCCAGTAGGGAGACAGGGCTGAACACTGAAGCTTTCTTT. Its protein is CASRETGLNTEAFF. J is TRBJ1-1 and V is TRBV19; 7 positions agree with TRBD1. CDR1 and CDR2 from the germline V gene are LNHDA and SQIVND (reference sequence). Trimming cost V 6 bases and J 0 bases; bases outside gene matches: 4. The CDR3 loop spans 14 amino acids.

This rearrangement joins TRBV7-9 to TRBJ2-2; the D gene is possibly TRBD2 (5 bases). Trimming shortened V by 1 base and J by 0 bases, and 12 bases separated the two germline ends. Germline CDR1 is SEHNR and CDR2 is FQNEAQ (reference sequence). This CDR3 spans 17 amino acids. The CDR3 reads CASSLDRRLSNTGELFF. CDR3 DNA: TGTGCCAGCAGCTTAGATCGGAGGCTTTCGAACACCGGGGAGCTGTTTTTT.

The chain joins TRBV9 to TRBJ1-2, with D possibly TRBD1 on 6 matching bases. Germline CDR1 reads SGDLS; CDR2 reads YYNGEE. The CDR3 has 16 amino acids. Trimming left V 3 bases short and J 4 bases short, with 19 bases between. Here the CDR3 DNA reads TGTGCCAGCAGCGCAGACCCGGGGGCGCGTAGCTATGGCTACACCTTC. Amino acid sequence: CASSADPGARSYGYTF.

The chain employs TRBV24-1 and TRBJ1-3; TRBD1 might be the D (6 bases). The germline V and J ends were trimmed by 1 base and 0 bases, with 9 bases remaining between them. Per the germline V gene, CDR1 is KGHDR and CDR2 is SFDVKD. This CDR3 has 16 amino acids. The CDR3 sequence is CATSDFRGASGNTIYF. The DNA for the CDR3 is TGTGCCACCAGTGATTTCCGGGGGGCCTCTGGAAACACCATATATTTT.

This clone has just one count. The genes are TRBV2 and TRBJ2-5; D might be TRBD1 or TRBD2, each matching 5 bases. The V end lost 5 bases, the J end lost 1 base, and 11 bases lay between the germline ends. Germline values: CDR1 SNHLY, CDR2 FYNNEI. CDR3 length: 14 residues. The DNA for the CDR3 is TGTGCCAGCAGTAAGGGGACCCTCCAAGAGACCCAGTACTTC. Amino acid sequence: CASSKGTLQETQYF.

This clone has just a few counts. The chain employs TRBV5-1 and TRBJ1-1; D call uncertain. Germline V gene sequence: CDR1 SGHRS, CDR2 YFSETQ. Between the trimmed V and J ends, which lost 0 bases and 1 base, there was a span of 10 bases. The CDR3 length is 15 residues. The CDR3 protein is CASSLVPGSNTEAFF. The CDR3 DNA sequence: TGCGCCAGCAGCTTGGTACCCGGCTCGAACACTGAAGCTTTCTTT.

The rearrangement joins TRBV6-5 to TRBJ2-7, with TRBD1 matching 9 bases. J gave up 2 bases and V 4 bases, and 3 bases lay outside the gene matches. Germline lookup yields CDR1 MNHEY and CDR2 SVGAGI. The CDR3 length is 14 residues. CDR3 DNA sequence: TGTGCCAGCAGTTCCGGACAGGGGCCCTACGAGCAGTACTTC. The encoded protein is CASSSGQGPYEQYF.

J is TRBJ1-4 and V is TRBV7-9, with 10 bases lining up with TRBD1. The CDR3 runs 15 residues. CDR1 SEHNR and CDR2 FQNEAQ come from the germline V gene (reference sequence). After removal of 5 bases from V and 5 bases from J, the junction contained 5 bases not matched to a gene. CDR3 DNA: TGTGCCAGCAGCCCTAGGGACAGGGGCAATGAAAAACTGTTTTTT. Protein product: CASSPRDRGNEKLFF.